The 13 T cell receptor beta chains in this list originate from one sample, sequenced in a study of blood T cell repertoires in COVID-19. This table comes from immunoSEQ multiplex PCR, and its TCRdb copy is limited to in-frame clones, with some not included. The sample holds around 130,000 clones, about 86% seen once. Sequencing was performed on PBMCs or T cells enriched from blood (not recorded which). The source of these receptors is a woman aged 45 to 65 who had recovered from COVID-19.

The gene calls are TRBV24-1 and TRBJ2-2; tentative D call: TRBD2 (5 bases). Deletions cut 7 bases from V and 3 bases from J, with 8 bases between. Per the germline V gene, CDR1 is KGHDR and CDR2 is SFDVKD. CDR3 length: 13 residues. The CDR3 coding sequence is TGTGCCACCAGGGGAGACTACACCGGGGAGCTGTTTTTT. It yields the protein CATRGDYTGELFF.

The rearrangement joins TRBV11-3 to TRBJ2-5, with D possibly matching TRBD2 (5 bases). CDR1 is SGHNT, CDR2 YENEEA, per germline. The ends were cut back, 6 bases at V and 1 base at J, with 15 bases in the middle. The CDR3 is 15 residues long. CDR3 nucleotides: TGTGCCAGCAGTCCCCACGCTAGCCTCCAAGAGACCCAGTACTTC. It translates to CASSPHASLQETQYF.

V is TRBV7-8 and J is TRBJ1-1, with 7 bases fitting TRBD1. J lost 4 bases, V lost 1 base, and 6 bases had no gene match. CDR3 length equals 15 residues. Germline V gives CDR1 SGHVS, CDR2 FQNEAQ. The CDR3, as DNA: TGTGCCAGCAGCTTAGGCGGGACAGATGGCACTGAAGCTTTCTTT. Its protein is CASSLGGTDGTEAFF.

The chain couples TRBV18 to TRBJ1-6; TRBD1 aligns across 10 bases. From germline, CDR1 is KGHSH and CDR2 LQKENI. The J segment lost 5 bases and the V segment lost 2 bases, leaving 6 bases of the junction unmatched. The CDR3 runs 17 residues. The CDR3 DNA reads TGTGCCAGCTCACCAAGAGACAGGGGGCTGAATAATTCACCCCTCCACTTT. Amino acids: CASSPRDRGLNNSPLHF.

The chain is built from TRBV9 and TRBJ1-3, with 9 bases fitting TRBD1. Germline CDR1 is SGDLS and CDR2 is YYNGEE. Losses at the gene ends were 2 bases for V and 2 bases for J; bases not matched to a gene: 5. The CDR3 contains 16 residues. The CDR3 DNA is TGTGCCAGCAGCGTGGAACAGGGGGCGGCTGGAAACACCATATATTTT. Translating it yields CASSVEQGAAGNTIYF.

As DNA, the CDR3 is TGTGCCATCAGTGGAACAATAGCGGGGAGCAACAATGAGCAGTTCTTC. Its protein product is CAISGTIAGSNNEQFF. The gene calls are TRBV10-3 and TRBJ2-1; 8 bases are shared with TRBD2. Germline CDR1 and CDR2: ENHRY and SYGVKD. Trimming cost V 4 bases and J 5 bases; bases outside gene matches: 10. This CDR3 has 16 amino acids.

The chain uses TRBV30 and TRBJ1-2; no reliable D call. The CDR3 covers 12 residues. The V end was cut by 0 bases, the J end by 8 bases, with 10 bases between. Germline V CDR1 and CDR2: GTSNPN, SVGIG (reference sequence). CDR3 loop: CAWSVWRVGYTF. The CDR3 coding sequence is TGTGCCTGGAGTGTTTGGAGGGTGGGCTACACCTTC. The complete variable domain, with remaining parts taken from reference TRBV30 and TRBJ1-2, reads SQTIHQWPATLVQPVGSPLSLECTVEGTSNPNLYWYRQAAGRGLQLLFYSVGIGQISSEVPQNLSASRPQDRQFILSSKKLLLSDSGFYLCAWSVWRVGYTFGSGTRLTVV.

The sample holds a few counts of this clone. The chain couples TRBV5-8 to TRBJ1-5; D perhaps matches TRBD1 (5 bases). V shed 1 base and J shed 3 bases, with 11 bases lying between them. Germline V lookup: CDR1 SGHTS, CDR2 YDEGEE. The CDR3 contains 15 residues. The CDR3: CASSLIGAYNQPQHF. CDR3 coding DNA: TGTGCCAGCAGCTTGATTGGGGCCTACAATCAGCCCCAGCATTTT.

The chain employs TRBV19 and TRBJ2-2; TRBD2 agrees at 10 bases. Germline V CDR1 and CDR2: LNHDA, SQIVND (reference sequence). V lost 5 bases, J lost 7 bases, and 7 bases stayed unmatched. There are 15 residues in the CDR3. The CDR3 reads CASSPGTSVFGELFF. The CDR3 DNA sequence: TGTGCCAGTAGTCCCGGGACTAGCGTCTTCGGGGAGCTGTTTTTT.

The V call is TRBV10-1, the J call TRBJ2-2; D call uncertain. Germline V gives CDR1 WNHNN, CDR2 SYGVQD (reference sequence). Deletions cut 0 bases from V and 1 base from J, with 3 bases between. This CDR3 comprises 14 residues. This chain's CDR3 is CASSESGNTGELFF. The CDR3 coding sequence is TGCGCCAGCAGTGAGTCCGGGAACACCGGGGAGCTGTTTTTT.

The gene calls are TRBV5-1 and TRBJ2-7; 8 bases line up with TRBD2. This CDR3 spans 15 amino acids. CDR1 and CDR2 from the germline V gene are SGHRS and YFSETQ. The J segment lost 3 bases and the V segment lost 8 bases, leaving 13 bases of the junction unmatched. The CDR3 reads CASMRGVGPIYEQYF. CDR3 coding DNA: TGCGCCAGTATGCGGGGGGTTGGCCCCATCTACGAGCAGTACTTC.

This chain connects TRBV11-2 to TRBJ1-3; D is unresolved. Trimming shortened V by 1 base and J by 0 bases, and 16 bases separated the two germline ends. This CDR3 region has 18 residues. Germline V gene sequence: CDR1 SGHAT, CDR2 FQNNGV. The DNA for the CDR3 is TGTGCCAGCAGCTTAGGCCAGGTAATAACTGGCTCTGGAAACACCATATATTTT. Translating it yields CASSLGQVITGSGNTIYF. The full variable domain, in which reference TRBV11-2 and TRBJ1-3 provide the parts outside the CDR3, is EAGVAQSPRYKIIEKRQSVAFWCNPISGHATLYWYQQILGQGPKLLIQFQNNGVVDDSQLPKDRFSAERLKGVDSTLKIQPAKLEDSAVYLCASSLGQVITGSGNTIYFGEGSWLTVV.

The chain employs TRBV2 and TRBJ2-5; TRBD2 agrees at 7 bases. Looked up from germline, CDR1 is SNHLY and CDR2 is FYNNEI. The J segment lost 2 bases and the V segment lost 7 bases, leaving 7 bases of the junction unmatched. The length of the CDR3 is 14 residues. The CDR3 region has the DNA TGTGCCAGCACCAGAATGGGACTACAAGAGACCCAGTACTTC. It codes for CASTRMGLQETQYF.